The 26 T cell receptor beta chains reported below all come from one sample, sequenced in a study of blood T cell repertoires in COVID-19. The repertoire was sequenced with immunoSEQ multiplex PCR; TCRdb's copy has only in-frame clones and lacks some. The sample contains tens of thousands of clones, around 86% of which appear only once. Material: peripheral blood. These receptors originate from a human donor in a cohort sampled during active COVID-19.

This rearrangement joins TRBV3-1 (or the pseudogene TRBV3-2) to TRBJ2-3, with D maybe TRBD2 (6 bases). The germline gives CDR1 LGHDT, CDR2 YNNKEL (reference sequence). With 7 bases removed from V and 2 bases from J, the gap between germline ends came to 13 bases. This CDR3 has 14 residues. The CDR3 is CASTSGRDTDTQYF. DNA of the CDR3: TGTGCCAGCACCTCGGGGCGGGACACAGATACGCAGTATTTT.

The chain has TRBV28 and TRBJ1-4; 9 nucleotides match TRBD1. The CDR3 totals 14 residues. Germline V gene data show CDR1 as MDHEN and CDR2 as SYDVKM. Trimming cost V 6 bases and J 7 bases; bases outside gene matches: 6. CDR3 sequence (DNA): TGTGCCAGCAGGAGGGACAGGGTTCGTGAAAAACTGTTTTTT. Translating it yields CASRRDRVREKLFF. Full variable domain (remainder filled in from reference TRBV28 and TRBJ1-4): DVKVTQSSRYLVKRTGEKVFLECVQDMDHENMFWYRQDPGLGLRLIYFSYDVKMKEKGDIPEGYSVSREKKERFSLILESASTNQTSMYLCASRRDRVREKLFFGSGTQLSVL.

For the CDR3, the DNA is TGTGCCATCGCGGGGATAGATAATTCACCCCTCCACTTT. Protein product: CAIAGIDNSPLHF. The rearrangement links TRBV10-3 to TRBJ1-6; no reliable D call. V was clipped by 8 bases and J by 5 bases, with 10 bases between them. CDR1 and CDR2 from the germline V gene are ENHRY and SYGVKD. The CDR3 is made up of 13 amino acids.

The V and J genes are TRBV6-4 and TRBJ2-2; 10 nucleotides agree with TRBD2. Germline V gene data show CDR1 as MRHNA and CDR2 as SNTAGT. CDR3 length: 16 residues. V dropped 6 bases and J dropped 3; count of bases not matched to a gene: 7. In nucleotides, the CDR3 is TGTGCCAGCAGCGAATCTCTAGCGGGGGACACCGGGGAGCTGTTTTTT. It specifies CASSESLAGDTGELFF.

The rearrangement uses TRBV18 and TRBJ1-3; TRBD1 might be the D (5 bases). The CDR3 is 14 amino acids. The germline V gene has CDR1 KGHSH and CDR2 LQKENI. Trimming shortened V by 5 bases and J by 1 base, and 9 bases separated the two germline ends. CDR3 amino acids: CASSSAGSGNTIYF. CDR3 bases: TGTGCCAGCTCAAGCGCAGGGTCTGGAAACACCATATATTTT. The full variable domain, rest sourced from reference TRBV18 and TRBJ1-3, is NAGVMQNPRHLVRRRGQEARLRCSPMKGHSHVYWYRQLPEEGLKFMVYLQKENIIDESGMPKERFSAEFPKEGPSILRIQQVVRGDSAAYFCASSSAGSGNTIYFGEGSWLTVV.

The chain recombines TRBV11-2 with TRBJ1-5, with 7 bases aligning to TRBD1. With V trimmed by 2 bases and J by 5 bases, 0 bases remained unmatched. Germline CDR1 reads SGHAT; CDR2 reads FQNNGV. The CDR3 is 13 amino acids. CDR3 residues: CASSLQGDQPQHF. CDR3 nucleotides: TGTGCCAGCAGCTTACAGGGGGATCAGCCCCAGCATTTT.

This clone was seen once. The chain is built from TRBV10-3 and TRBJ2-1; 7 bases match TRBD2. The CDR3 runs to 14 residues. CDR1 is ENHRY, CDR2 SYGVKD, per germline. The trim removed 2 bases at V and 4 bases at J, leaving 2 bases unmatched. CDR3 region: CAISEKREYNEQFF. The CDR3 DNA follows: TGTGCCATCAGTGAGAAGCGGGAATACAATGAGCAGTTCTTC.

This rearrangement joins TRBV5-1 to TRBJ1-2; the D gene is possibly TRBD1 (6 bases). The CDR3 spans 14 residues. V lost 3 bases, J lost 7 bases, and 16 bases lay in between. Germline V gene sequence: CDR1 SGHRS, CDR2 YFSETQ. CDR3 DNA: TGCGCCAGCAGCTACGGGATACAGGGTGGTGGCTACACCTTC. Translation gives CASSYGIQGGGYTF.

The rearrangement links TRBV19 to TRBJ2-2; D gene ambiguous. This CDR3 spans 14 amino acids. Germline V gene sequence: CDR1 LNHDA, CDR2 SQIVND (reference sequence). Trimming left V 3 bases short and J 1 base short, with 6 bases between. In DNA, the CDR3 is TGTGCCAGTAGTATCTACAGGAACACCGGGGAGCTGTTTTTT. It codes for CASSIYRNTGELFF.

The genes are TRBV11-3 and TRBJ2-7, with 9 bases identical to TRBD1. Trimming removed 5 bases from V and 2 bases from J; junction bases left unmatched: 13. Germline lookup yields CDR1 SGHNT and CDR2 YENEEA. The CDR3 totals 17 residues. The CDR3 DNA sequence: TGTGCCAGCAGCCTCCACCCCCGACAGGGGGTTACCTACGAGCAGTACTTC. Its translation: CASSLHPRQGVTYEQYF.

This sequence joins TRBV3-1 (or the pseudogene TRBV3-2) and TRBJ2-7, with D unresolved. V shed 2 bases and J shed 0 bases, with 8 bases lying between them. The length of the CDR3 is 14 residues. CDR1 and CDR2 from the germline V gene are LGHDT and YNNKEL (reference sequence). The CDR3 protein is CASSQQASSYEQYF. The CDR3 DNA follows: TGTGCCAGCAGCCAACAGGCCAGCTCCTACGAGCAGTACTTC.

This clone was seen more than once but under ten times. The chain couples TRBV30 to TRBJ1-5; D unclear. Between the trimmed V and J ends, which lost 1 base and 1 base, there was a span of 5 bases. Germline V lookup: CDR1 GTSNPN, CDR2 SVGIG (reference sequence). The CDR3 has 13 residues. CDR3 residues: CAWSAGSNQPQHF. Here the CDR3 DNA reads TGTGCCTGGAGTGCGGGGAGCAATCAGCCCCAGCATTTT.

The rearrangement joins TRBV7-2 to TRBJ2-7; 13 bases are a match to TRBD2. V dropped 5 bases and J dropped 5; count of bases not matched to a gene: 12. The CDR3 is made up of 17 amino acids. Germline CDR1 and CDR2: SGHTA and FQGNSA. This CDR3 reads CASSPTPWTSGGNEQYF. CDR3 bases: TGTGCCAGCAGCCCTACGCCCTGGACTAGCGGGGGCAACGAGCAGTACTTC.

V gene TRBV15 combines with J gene TRBJ2-3; possible D gene TRBD2, 6 bases. Trimming removed 5 bases from V and 2 bases from J, with 11 bases in between. This CDR3 region has 14 residues. Germline V gives CDR1 LNHNV, CDR2 YYDKDF (reference sequence). The CDR3 DNA is TGTGCCACCAGCGGTAGCGGACCCACAGATACGCAGTATTTT. Protein sequence: CATSGSGPTDTQYF.

This clone was counted a single time. V is TRBV13 and J is TRBJ2-1, with 10 bases lining up with TRBD2. The germline V gene encodes CDR1 PRHDT and CDR2 FYEKMQ (reference sequence). J lost 10 bases, V lost 0 bases, and 6 bases had no gene match. The CDR3 is 15 amino acids. CDR3 loop: CASSLGLAGEGEQFF. DNA of the CDR3: TGTGCCAGCAGCTTAGGGCTAGCGGGAGAGGGAGAGCAGTTCTTC. The full variable domain, rest sourced from reference TRBV13 and TRBJ2-1, is AAGVIQSPRHLIKEKRETATLKCYPIPRHDTVYWYQQGPGQDPQFLISFYEKMQSDKGSIPDRFSAQQFSDYHSELNMSSLELGDSALYFCASSLGLAGEGEQFFGPGTRLTVL.

The chain recombines TRBV27 with TRBJ1-5; D is ambiguous. The CDR3 contains 14 residues. Germline loops: CDR1 MNHEY, CDR2 SMNVEV (reference sequence). With 6 bases removed from V and 6 bases from J, the gap between germline ends came to 15 bases. The CDR3 DNA follows: TGTGCCAGCAGAGGACTTGGCGGCACTCAGCCCCAGCATTTT. This gives the protein CASRGLGGTQPQHF.

The V gene is TRBV6-2 or TRBV6-3, the J gene TRBJ2-2; unclear D gene. V gave up 5 bases and J gave up 4 bases, with 11 bases separating them. The CDR3 is made up of 14 amino acids. The germline gives CDR1 MNHEY, CDR2 SVGEGT. The CDR3 is CASSRDKATGELFF. CDR3 bases: TGTGCCAGCAGTCGCGACAAAGCCACCGGGGAGCTGTTTTTT.

The chain carries TRBV3-1 (or the pseudogene TRBV3-2) and TRBJ2-2; 13 bases agree with TRBD2. CDR1 is LGHDT, CDR2 YNNKEL, per germline (reference sequence). V was pared by 4 bases and J by 2 bases, with 13 bases of the junction left unmatched. The CDR3 covers 20 residues. CDR3 coding DNA: TGTGCCAGCAGCCGACTCCAGACTAGCGGGGGGATTCATAACACCGGGGAGCTGTTTTTT. Protein product: CASSRLQTSGGIHNTGELFF.

The chain uses TRBV7-2 and TRBJ1-2; D might be TRBD1 (5 bases). CDR1 and CDR2 from the germline V gene are SGHTA and FQGNSA. V was cut by 4 bases and J by 8 bases, with 14 bases left in between. CDR3 size: 13 residues. CDR3 in DNA: TGTGCCAGCAGCTCACAGGCCCCTTGGGGCTACACCTTC. Protein sequence: CASSSQAPWGYTF.

The rearrangement joins TRBV10-3 to TRBJ2-6; 9 bases agree with TRBD1. Germline-derived CDR1 and CDR2 are ENHRY and SYGVKD. The length of the CDR3 is 16 residues. Trimming took 7 bases from V and 0 from J; bases not matched to a gene: 4. The CDR3 bases are TGTGCCATCACTGCGGACAGGGGCTCTGGGGCCAACGTCCTGACTTTC. Its protein is CAITADRGSGANVLTF.

The sample holds a few counts of this clone. The rearrangement joins TRBV10-2 to TRBJ1-5, with 8 positions matching TRBD1. Germline V gene data show CDR1 as WSHSY and CDR2 as SAAADI. CDR3 length: 15 amino acids. Unmatched junction bases numbered 8, after V lost 4 bases and J lost 6 bases. The CDR3 is CASSVGQGASQPQHF. The CDR3 nucleotides are TGCGCCAGCAGTGTAGGGCAGGGGGCTTCTCAGCCCCAGCATTTT.

The chain has TRBV7-8 and TRBJ2-7; D unclear. V shed 1 base and J shed 4 bases, with 8 bases lying between them. Germline V lookup: CDR1 SGHVS, CDR2 FQNEAQ. The CDR3 extends over 13 amino acids. This chain's CDR3 is CASSLVSGYEQYF. In nucleotides, the CDR3 is TGTGCCAGCAGCTTAGTCTCAGGATACGAGCAGTACTTC. The whole variable domain, remainder taken from reference TRBV7-8 and TRBJ2-7, is GAGVSQSPRYKVAKRGQDVALRCDPISGHVSLFWYQQALGQGPEFLTYFQNEAQLDKSGLPSDRFFAERPEGSVSTLKIQRTQQEDSAVYLCASSLVSGYEQYFGPGTRLTVT.

The chain links TRBV27 to TRBJ2-3, with 8 nucleotides matching TRBD1. CDR1 is MNHEY, CDR2 SMNVEV, per germline (reference sequence). The CDR3 totals 15 residues. J lost 4 bases, V lost 2 bases, and 5 bases had no gene match. In nucleotides, the CDR3 is TGTGCCAGCAGTTTAAGGCCAGGGGGCTCAGATACGCAGTATTTT. Translation: CASSLRPGGSDTQYF.

The chain carries TRBV9 and TRBJ1-1, with TRBD1 matching over 10 bases. There are 14 residues in the CDR3. The germline gives CDR1 SGDLS, CDR2 YYNGEE. With 3 bases clipped from V and 3 bases from J, the junction kept 2 bases outside the gene matches. The CDR3, as DNA: TGTGCCAGCAGCGGGGGACAGGGGCACACTGAAGCTTTCTTT. Its translation: CASSGGQGHTEAFF.

V and J are TRBV7-2 and TRBJ2-1; 9 bases agree with TRBD1. CDR1 and CDR2 from the germline V gene are SGHTA and FQGNSA. The CDR3 contains 12 residues. Trimming took 2 bases from V and 14 from J; bases not matched to a gene: 4. In DNA form, the CDR3 reads TGTGCCAGCAGCTTAAAAGACAGGGGGAAGTTCTTC. Translated, it gives CASSLKDRGKFF.

A single count supports this clone. This rearrangement joins TRBV9 to TRBJ2-3; D may be TRBD2 (8 bases). V was cut by 4 bases and J by 3 bases, with 21 bases left in between. This CDR3 comprises 17 residues. Germline CDR1 is SGDLS and CDR2 is YYNGEE. The CDR3 region has the DNA TGTGCCAGCAGCCCAGGGGGGCGGGGGGCTGGAACAGATACGCAGTATTTT. Protein: CASSPGGRGAGTDTQYF.